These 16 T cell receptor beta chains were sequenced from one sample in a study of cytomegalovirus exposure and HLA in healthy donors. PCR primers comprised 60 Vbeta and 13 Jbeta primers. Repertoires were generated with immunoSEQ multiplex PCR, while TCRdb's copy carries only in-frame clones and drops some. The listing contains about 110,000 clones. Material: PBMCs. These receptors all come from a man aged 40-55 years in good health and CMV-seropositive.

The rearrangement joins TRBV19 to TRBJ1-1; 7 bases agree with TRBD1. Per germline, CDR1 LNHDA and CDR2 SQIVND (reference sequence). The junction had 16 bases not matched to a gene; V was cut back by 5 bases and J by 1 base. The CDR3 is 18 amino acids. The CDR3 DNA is TGTGCCAGTAGTCCTCAGTGGACAGGAGCCCGTACGAACACTGAAGCTTTCTTT. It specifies CASSPQWTGARTNTEAFF.

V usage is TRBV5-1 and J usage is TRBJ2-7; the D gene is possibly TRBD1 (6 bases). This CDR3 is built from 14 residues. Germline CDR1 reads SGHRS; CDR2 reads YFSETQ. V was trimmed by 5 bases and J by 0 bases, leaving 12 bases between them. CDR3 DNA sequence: TGCGCCAGCAGGTCAGGGGCCAGCTCCTACGAGCAGTACTTC. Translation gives CASRSGASSYEQYF.

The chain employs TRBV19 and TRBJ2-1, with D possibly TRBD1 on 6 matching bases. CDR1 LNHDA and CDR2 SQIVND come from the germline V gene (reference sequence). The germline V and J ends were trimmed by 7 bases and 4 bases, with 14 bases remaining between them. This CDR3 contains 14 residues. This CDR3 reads CASTPGQKYNEQFF. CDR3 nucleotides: TGTGCCAGTACCCCGGGACAAAAATACAATGAGCAGTTCTTC.

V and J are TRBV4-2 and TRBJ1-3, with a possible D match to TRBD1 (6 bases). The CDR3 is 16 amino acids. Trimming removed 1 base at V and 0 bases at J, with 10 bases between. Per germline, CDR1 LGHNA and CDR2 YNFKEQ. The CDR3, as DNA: TGTGCCAGCAGCCAAGTAAACAGGGTCTCTGGAAACACCATATATTTT. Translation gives CASSQVNRVSGNTIYF.

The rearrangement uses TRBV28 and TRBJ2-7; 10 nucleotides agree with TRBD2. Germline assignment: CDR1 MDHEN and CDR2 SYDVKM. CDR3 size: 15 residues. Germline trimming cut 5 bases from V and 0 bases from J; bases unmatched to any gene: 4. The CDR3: CASSPLAGISYEQYF. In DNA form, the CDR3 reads TGTGCCAGCAGTCCACTAGCGGGGATCTCCTACGAGCAGTACTTC.

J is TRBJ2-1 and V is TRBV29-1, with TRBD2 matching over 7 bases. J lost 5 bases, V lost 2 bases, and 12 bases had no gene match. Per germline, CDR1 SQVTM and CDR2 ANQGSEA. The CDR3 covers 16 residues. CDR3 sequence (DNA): TGCAGCGTTGAAACCCCACTAGCGCCATCGCACAATGAGCAGTTCTTC. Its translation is CSVETPLAPSHNEQFF.

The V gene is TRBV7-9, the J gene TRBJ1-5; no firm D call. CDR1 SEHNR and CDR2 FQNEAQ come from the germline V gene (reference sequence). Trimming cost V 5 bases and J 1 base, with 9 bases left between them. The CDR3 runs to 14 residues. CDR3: CASSGPGSNQPQHF. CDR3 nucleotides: TGTGCCAGCAGCGGCCCGGGGAGCAATCAGCCCCAGCATTTT. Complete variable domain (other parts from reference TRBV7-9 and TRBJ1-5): DTGVSQNPRHKITKRGQNVTFRCDPISEHNRLYWYRQTLGQGPEFLTYFQNEAQLEKSRLLSDRFSAERPKGSFSTLEIQRTEQGDSAMYLCASSGPGSNQPQHFGDGTRLSIL.

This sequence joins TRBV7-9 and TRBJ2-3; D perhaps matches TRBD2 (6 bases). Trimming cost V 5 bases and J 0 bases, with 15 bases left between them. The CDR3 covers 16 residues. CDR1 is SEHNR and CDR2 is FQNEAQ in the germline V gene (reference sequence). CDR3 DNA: TGTGCCAGCAGCCGTGGGACTCCGGCTAGCACAGATACGCAGTATTTT. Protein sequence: CASSRGTPASTDTQYF.

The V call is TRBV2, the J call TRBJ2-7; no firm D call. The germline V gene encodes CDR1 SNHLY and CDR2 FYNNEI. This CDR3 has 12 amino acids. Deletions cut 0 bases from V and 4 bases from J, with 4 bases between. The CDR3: CASSEARYEQYF. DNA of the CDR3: TGTGCCAGCAGTGAAGCGCGTTACGAGCAGTACTTC.

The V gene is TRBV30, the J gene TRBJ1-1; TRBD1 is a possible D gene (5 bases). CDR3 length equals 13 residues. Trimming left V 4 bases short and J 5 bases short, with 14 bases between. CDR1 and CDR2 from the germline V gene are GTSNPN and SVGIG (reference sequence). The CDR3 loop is CAWKGPRGTEAFF. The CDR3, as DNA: TGTGCCTGGAAAGGACCGCGGGGGACTGAAGCTTTCTTT.

The CDR3 loop reads CASSLVQGDEAFF. In DNA, the CDR3 is TGCGCCAGCAGCTTGGTTCAGGGGGATGAAGCTTTCTTT. The chain carries TRBV5-1 and TRBJ1-1; 7 bases align to TRBD1. From germline, CDR1 is SGHRS and CDR2 YFSETQ. The V and J ends lost 0 bases and 7 bases, in that order; junction bases with no gene match: 3. The CDR3 spans 13 residues. Full variable domain (missing parts from reference TRBV5-1 and TRBJ1-1): KAGVTQTPRYLIKTRGQQVTLSCSPISGHRSVSWYQQTPGQGLQFLFEYFSETQRNKGNFPGRFSGRQFSNSRSEMNVSTLELGDSALYLCASSLVQGDEAFFGQGTRLTVV.

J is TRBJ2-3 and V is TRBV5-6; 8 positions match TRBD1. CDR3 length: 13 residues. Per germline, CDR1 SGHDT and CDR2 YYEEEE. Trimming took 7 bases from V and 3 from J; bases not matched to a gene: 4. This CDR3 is CASLRQGTDTQYF. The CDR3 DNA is TGTGCCAGCCTTAGACAGGGGACAGATACGCAGTATTTT.

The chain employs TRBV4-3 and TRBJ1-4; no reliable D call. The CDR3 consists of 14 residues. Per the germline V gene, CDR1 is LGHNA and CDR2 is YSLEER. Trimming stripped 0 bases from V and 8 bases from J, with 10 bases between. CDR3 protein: CASSQDERVEKLFF. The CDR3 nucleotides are TGCGCCAGCAGCCAAGATGAACGGGTAGAAAAACTGTTTTTT.

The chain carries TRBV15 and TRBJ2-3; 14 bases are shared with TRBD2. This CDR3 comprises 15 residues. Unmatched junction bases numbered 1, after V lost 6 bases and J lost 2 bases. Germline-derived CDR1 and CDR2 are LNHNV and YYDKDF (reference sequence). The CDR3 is CATRGLAGVTDTQYF. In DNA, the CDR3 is TGTGCCACCAGGGGACTAGCGGGGGTCACAGATACGCAGTATTTT.

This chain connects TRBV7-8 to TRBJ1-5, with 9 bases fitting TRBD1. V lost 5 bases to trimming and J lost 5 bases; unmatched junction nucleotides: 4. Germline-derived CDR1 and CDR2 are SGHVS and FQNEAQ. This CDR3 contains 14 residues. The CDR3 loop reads CASSLRQGDQPQHF. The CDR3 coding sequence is TGTGCCAGCAGCCTAAGACAGGGGGATCAGCCCCAGCATTTT.

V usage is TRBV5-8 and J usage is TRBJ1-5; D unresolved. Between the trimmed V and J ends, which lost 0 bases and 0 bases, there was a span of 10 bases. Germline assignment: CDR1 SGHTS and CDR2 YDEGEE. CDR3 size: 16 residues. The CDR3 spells CASSLVRSYSNQPQHF. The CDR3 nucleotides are TGTGCCAGCAGCTTGGTACGTAGTTATAGCAATCAGCCCCAGCATTTT.